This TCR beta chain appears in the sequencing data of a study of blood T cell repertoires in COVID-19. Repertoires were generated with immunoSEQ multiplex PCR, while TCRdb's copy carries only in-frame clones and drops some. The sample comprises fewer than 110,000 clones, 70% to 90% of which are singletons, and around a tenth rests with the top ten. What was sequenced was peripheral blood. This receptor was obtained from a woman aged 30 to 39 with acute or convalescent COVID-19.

The CDR3 DNA reads TGTGCCACCAACAGACAGGGGGCACTGAACACTGAAGCTTTCTTT. It specifies CATNRQGALNTEAFF. The chain carries TRBV7-9 and TRBJ1-1; 10 nucleotides align to TRBD1. V lost 10 bases, J lost 0 bases, and 8 bases stayed unmatched. Germline values: CDR1 SEHNR, CDR2 FQNEAQ (reference sequence). This CDR3 has 15 amino acids.